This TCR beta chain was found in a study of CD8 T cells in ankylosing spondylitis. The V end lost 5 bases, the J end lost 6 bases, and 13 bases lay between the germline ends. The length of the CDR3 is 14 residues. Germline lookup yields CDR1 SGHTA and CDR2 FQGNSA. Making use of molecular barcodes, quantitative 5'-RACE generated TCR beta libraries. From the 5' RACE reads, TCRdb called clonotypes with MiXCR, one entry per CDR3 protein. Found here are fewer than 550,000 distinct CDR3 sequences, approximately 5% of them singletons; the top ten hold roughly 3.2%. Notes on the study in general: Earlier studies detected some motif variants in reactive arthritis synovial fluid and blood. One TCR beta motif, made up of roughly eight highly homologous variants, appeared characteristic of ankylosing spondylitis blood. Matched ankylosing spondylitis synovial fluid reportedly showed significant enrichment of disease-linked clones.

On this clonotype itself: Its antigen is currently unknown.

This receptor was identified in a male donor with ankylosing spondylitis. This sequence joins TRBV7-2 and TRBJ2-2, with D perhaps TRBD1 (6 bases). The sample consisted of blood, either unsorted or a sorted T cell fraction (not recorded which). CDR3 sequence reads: CASSKTQGAGELFF. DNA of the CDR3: TGTGCCAGCAGCAAAACACAGGGCGCCGGGGAGCTGTTTTTT.